This T cell receptor (beta chain) was identified in a study of cytomegalovirus exposure and HLA in healthy donors. The germline CDR1 and CDR2 sequences are MDHEN and SYDVKM. V dropped 0 bases and J dropped 2 bases, with 10 bases sitting between them. CDR3 size: 15 residues. The PCR employed 60 Vbeta primers together with 13 Jbeta primers. Profiled with immunoSEQ multiplex PCR; TCRdb holds only in-frame clones, not every one. The sample records about 110,000 clones, 55% to 80% being singletons. The chain links TRBV28 to TRBJ1-2; possibly TRBD1 for D (6 bases). This sequence originates from a young woman in good health and CMV-seronegative. The specimen was PBMCs. CDR3 bases: TGTGCCAGCAGTTTATGGGGGGCCCTGAACTATGGCTACACCTTC. It encodes CASSLWGALNYGYTF.